These T cell receptor beta chains were read from a single sample in a study of shared clonotypes between healthy human individuals. Here immunoSEQ multiplex PCR was the method, and the copy in TCRdb shows in-frame clones only, minus some. The sample includes about 1,500,000 clones, roughly 97% of them seen just once. The sample taken for sequencing was naive CD4+ T cells sorted from blood. These receptors were taken from a man aged 30 to 45 in good health. Both conserved end residues are part of each CDR3. Fields, in order: clone size, D gene, J gene, V gene, CDR3 DNA, CDR3 protein. A D gene is named only where the DNA matches it firmly. Expanded clones get a size class; other rows say once, few or many, or leave the size out.

- TRBD2 TRBJ2-5 TRBV10-3 TGTGCCATCAGTATAGCGGGAGCCCCCCAAGAGACCCAGTACTTC CAISIAGAPQETQYF
- - TRBJ1-1 TRBV29-1 TGCAGCGTACTTTTACAGGGCTGGAACACTGAAGCTTTCTTT CSVLLQGWNTEAFF
- TRBD2 TRBJ2-7 TRBV5-1 TGCGCCAGCACCCTACTTGGGGCGGGAGTCGACTACGAGCAGTACTTC CASTLLGAGVDYEQYF
- - TRBJ2-1 TRBV28 TGTGCCAGCAGGACACCAGCGAGTACGGAGCAGTTCTTC CASRTPASTEQFF
- TRBD2 TRBJ2-7 TRBV6-1 TGTGCCAGCAGACCGGGACTAGAATACGAGCAGTACTTC CASRPGLEYEQYF
once - TRBJ2-6 TRBV18 TGTGCCAGCTCAGAGGGGGCTGGGGCCAACGTCCTGACTTTC CASSEGAGANVLTF
once - TRBJ2-5 TRBV28 TGTGCCAGCACCTTAAGGTCGCAAGAGACCCAGTACTTC CASTLRSQETQYF
- TRBD2 TRBJ2-3 TRBV18 TGTGCCAGCGCCGCTCTAGCGGGGTATAGCACAGATACGCAGTATTTT CASAALAGYSTDTQYF
- - TRBJ2-2 TRBV9 TGTGCCAGCAGCGTATCTACCTTAACTAGGCGGGAGAACACCGGGGAGCTGTTTTTT CASSVSTLTRRENTGELFF
- TRBD1 TRBJ2-1 TRBV10-3 TGTGCCATCAGTGCCGGGACAGGTGACTCCTACAATGAGCAGTTCTTC CAISAGTGDSYNEQFF
- TRBD1 TRBJ1-2 TRBV27 TGTGCCAGCAGTAGACGAGACAGGGGCGGCGGCTACACCTTC CASSRRDRGGGYTF
- - TRBJ2-4 TRBV9 TGTGCCAGCAGCGTAGATTGGGGTTTAGCCAAAAACATTCAGTACTTC CASSVDWGLAKNIQYF
- TRBD2 TRBJ2-6 TRBV28 TGTGCCAGCAGTCTAGCGGGAAAACTGTCTGGGGCCAACGTCCTGACTTTC CASSLAGKLSGANVLTF
- - TRBJ1-2 TRBV28 TGTGCCAGCATCAGTGGCCGGGGGCTCTATGGCTACACCTTC CASISGRGLYGYTF
- - TRBJ2-7 TRBV19 TGTGCCAGTAGTACCACCCCATCCTGGGAGCAGTACTTC CASSTTPSWEQYF
- TRBD1 TRBJ2-5 TRBV6-1 TGTGCCAGCAGTAAGATACAGGGGCGAGAGACCCAGTACTTC CASSKIQGRETQYF
- - TRBJ1-2 TRBV28 TGTGCCAGCACCCTCGAGGGGGGGTATGGCTACACCTTC CASTLEGGYGYTF
- TRBD2 TRBJ2-1 TRBV7-9 TGTGCCAGCAGCTTAGTTTCTAGCGGCTACAATGAGCAGTTCTTC CASSLVSSGYNEQFF
once TRBD2 TRBJ2-7 TRBV19 TGTGCCAGTAGCCTAAGACTAGCGGGAGCTTACGAGCAGTACTTC CASSLRLAGAYEQYF
- TRBD1 TRBJ2-3 TRBV5-1 TGCGCCAGCAGCCTACAGGGGCTGGGAGATACGCAGTATTTT CASSLQGLGDTQYF
- - TRBJ2-7 TRBV30 TGTGCCTGGAGAGGCGGGACCTACGAGCAGTACTTC CAWRGGTYEQYF
- - TRBJ2-1 TRBV18 TGTGCCAGCTCACAGCAGGGGTTTGGAGGTGAGCAGTTCTTC CASSQQGFGGEQFF
- - TRBJ1-1 TRBV28 TGTGCCAGCAGTTTAGGGGGCCTGAACACTGAAGCTTTCTTT CASSLGGLNTEAFF
- - TRBJ1-3 TRBV10-3 TGTGCCATCAGTGAGTCCCGTTCGGGGGCTGGAAACACCATATATTTT CAISESRSGAGNTIYF
once - TRBJ2-1 TRBV28 TGTGCCAGCAGTTTTGGCGGGACCTACAATGAGCAGTTCTTC CASSFGGTYNEQFF
- TRBD1 TRBJ2-1 TRBV30 TGTGCCTGGAATAGGGGACAGACTAAGTACAATGAGCAGTTCTTC CAWNRGQTKYNEQFF
- - TRBJ2-1 TRBV7-3 TGTGCCAGCAGCTTAATACCAAACAATGAGCAGTTCTTC CASSLIPNNEQFF